The rows below give T cell receptor beta chains drawn from one sample of a study of blood T cell repertoires in COVID-19. Profiled with immunoSEQ multiplex PCR; TCRdb holds only in-frame clones, not every one. The sample contains around 150,000 clones, 80% of which appear only once. The material sequenced was PBMCs or T cells enriched from blood (not recorded which). The receptor source for this set is a woman in her fifties or sixties who had recovered from COVID-19. The CDR3 runs from the conserved cysteine through the conserved F or W. The D gene is left open where the match is weak. Expanded clones get a size class; other rows say once, few or many, or leave the size out.

j_call v_call clone_size d_call cdr3_length cdr3_aa cdr3_nt
TRBJ1-5 TRBV6-5 . . 15 CAKTPVQNSNQPQHF TGTGCCAAGACACCGGTTCAAAACAGCAATCAGCCCCAGCATTTT
TRBJ1-2 TRBV6-5 . TRBD1 15 CASTRQDRGAYGYTF TGTGCCAGCACTAGACAGGACAGGGGGGCCTATGGCTACACCTTC
TRBJ2-6 TRBV19 . TRBD1 17 CASGSGGFSSGANVLTF TGTGCCAGTGGGTCAGGGGGCTTTAGCTCTGGGGCCAACGTCCTGACTTTC
TRBJ2-6 TRBV10-3 . . 14 CAISQGSGANVLTF TGTGCCATCAGCCAGGGGTCCGGGGCCAACGTCCTGACTTTC
TRBJ2-2 TRBV10-3 few TRBD1 13 CAVNRGNTGELFF TGTGCCGTAAACAGGGGGAACACCGGGGAGCTGTTTTTT
TRBJ1-1 TRBV2 . TRBD1 17 CASEGFRDRGANTEAFF TGTGCCAGCGAAGGATTCCGGGACAGGGGGGCGAACACTGAAGCTTTCTTT
TRBJ1-4 TRBV29-1 few TRBD1 13 CSVGDRGGEKLFF TGCAGCGTTGGGGACAGGGGAGGGGAAAAACTGTTTTTT
TRBJ1-5 TRBV5-6 many . 15 CASSLGASWSQPQHF TGTGCCAGCAGCTTGGGAGCCAGTTGGAGTCAGCCCCAGCATTTT
TRBJ1-6 TRBV5-8 . . 15 CASSTLGEGTSPLHF TGTGCCAGCAGTACTCTCGGGGAAGGTACTTCACCCCTCCACTTT
TRBJ2-5 TRBV5-6 . TRBD2 16 CASSPRTSGAQETQYF TGTGCCAGCAGCCCTCGGACTAGCGGGGCCCAAGAGACCCAGTACTTC
TRBJ2-5 TRBV24-1 . TRBD1 15 CATSGEQGAGETQYF TGTGCCACCAGTGGCGAACAGGGGGCAGGGGAGACCCAGTACTTC
TRBJ2-5 TRBV27 . TRBD1 17 CASSPRDRGIPQETQYF TGTGCCAGTAGTCCCCGGGACAGGGGGATCCCCCAAGAGACCCAGTACTTC
TRBJ2-2 TRBV5-1 . . 17 CASSLAYDTPNTGELFF TGCGCCAGCAGCTTGGCCTATGACACCCCGAACACCGGGGAGCTGTTTTTT
TRBJ2-5 TRBV13 . . 14 CASSILSPQETQYF TGTGCCAGCAGCATTCTTTCCCCCCAAGAGACCCAGTACTTC
TRBJ1-1 TRBV6-1 . . 11 CASGGGTEAFF TGTGCCAGCGGAGGAGGGACTGAAGCTTTCTTT
TRBJ2-7 TRBV19 . TRBD2 15 CASSAYSGGNYEQYF TGTGCCAGTAGTGCGTATAGCGGGGGGAACTACGAGCAGTACTTC
TRBJ1-6 TRBV15 . . 15 CATSREEGKYSPLHF TGTGCCACCAGCAGAGAGGAGGGAAAGTATTCACCCCTCCACTTT
TRBJ2-7 TRBV10-3 . . 14 CAISQGQGIYEQYF TGTGCCATCAGCCAAGGGCAGGGAATCTACGAGCAGTACTTC
TRBJ2-2 TRBV6-1 . . 17 CASSGLIQGSGTGELFF TGTGCCAGCAGTGGCCTGATACAGGGTAGTGGCACCGGGGAGCTGTTTTTT
TRBJ1-1 TRBV29-1 . TRBD1 13 CSVNRGTSTEAFF TGCAGCGTTAACAGGGGGACTTCAACTGAAGCTTTCTTT
TRBJ2-3 TRBV29-1 . . 12 CSVEDRGDTQYF TGCAGCGTTGAAGATCGGGGAGATACGCAGTATTTT
TRBJ2-3 TRBV5-6 . . 14 CASSLTRSTDTQYF TGTGCCAGCAGCTTAACTAGAAGCACAGATACGCAGTATTTT
TRBJ1-1 TRBV29-1 . TRBD1 15 CSVDELGQGATEAFF TGCAGCGTTGATGAGCTGGGACAGGGGGCAACAGAAGCTTTCTTT
TRBJ1-2 TRBV14 . . 14 CASSQEAGVGGYTF TGTGCCAGCAGCCAAGAAGCAGGGGTGGGTGGCTACACCTTC
TRBJ2-1 TRBV29-1 . . 12 CSVVALGNEQFF TGCAGCGTTGTCGCACTAGGGAATGAGCAGTTCTTC
TRBJ1-6 TRBV3-1/TRBV3-2 . TRBD1 17 CASSRSTAGTGNSPLHF TGTGCCAGCAGCCGATCTACTGCCGGGACAGGGAATTCACCCCTCCACTTT
TRBJ2-7 TRBV7-8 . TRBD2 14 CASSSSGGGYEQYF TGTGCCAGCAGCTCCTCTGGCGGGGGCTACGAGCAGTACTTC
TRBJ1-1 TRBV29-1 . . 15 CSVVRAARMNTEAFF TGCAGCGTTGTCAGGGCAGCCCGCATGAACACTGAAGCTTTCTTT
TRBJ2-5 TRBV30 . TRBD2 14 CAWSAGTSRETQYF TGTGCCTGGAGTGCCGGGACTAGTCGAGAGACCCAGTACTTC
TRBJ2-1 TRBV18 . . 15 CASSPRDTYYNEQFF TGTGCCAGCTCACCCCGGGACACCTATTACAATGAGCAGTTCTTC
TRBJ2-7 TRBV5-1 once . 12 CASSLGGREQYF TGCGCCAGCAGCTTGGGGGGGCGCGAGCAGTACTTC
TRBJ2-2 TRBV11-3 once . 14 CASSLEASTGELFF TGTGCCAGCAGCTTAGAAGCGAGCACCGGGGAGCTGTTTTTT
TRBJ2-2 TRBV2 . TRBD1 13 CASSRTGGGELFF TGTGCCAGCAGTCGTACAGGGGGCGGGGAGCTGTTTTTT
TRBJ1-1 TRBV5-1 . TRBD1 16 CASSLGWGQANTEAFF TGCGCCAGCAGCTTGGGCTGGGGACAGGCGAACACTGAAGCTTTCTTT
TRBJ2-7 TRBV27 few TRBD2 13 CASSLRRGGEQYF TGTGCCAGCAGTTTACGGCGGGGGGGCGAGCAGTACTTC
TRBJ1-1 TRBV7-8 . . 12 CASSLSGHEAFF TGTGCCAGCAGCTTATCGGGACATGAAGCTTTCTTT
TRBJ1-6 TRBV9 . TRBD1 18 CASSKGQGATSYNSPLHF TGTGCCAGCAGCAAGGGACAGGGGGCGACCTCCTATAATTCACCCCTCCACTTT
TRBJ2-5 TRBV27 . . 14 CASSSSRVQETQYF TGTGCCAGCAGTTCGAGCAGGGTTCAAGAGACCCAGTACTTC
TRBJ1-2 TRBV10-3 once . 14 CAISADRDIYGYTF TGTGCCATCAGTGCCGACCGGGACATCTATGGCTACACCTTC
TRBJ2-3 TRBV10-2 few TRBD2 14 CASCGGGGRRTQYF TGCGCCAGCTGTGGTGGCGGGGGACGTCGTACGCAGTATTTT
TRBJ1-6 TRBV27 . . 15 CASSLFEGSNSPLHF TGTGCCAGCAGTTTATTTGAGGGCTCTAATTCACCCCTCCACTTT
TRBJ2-7 TRBV29-1 . . 14 CSVEDPSQGYEQYF TGCAGCGTTGAAGATCCGAGTCAGGGTTACGAGCAGTACTTC
TRBJ2-7 TRBV19 . TRBD1 16 CASSKDPGQGAREQYF TGTGCCAGTAGTAAAGACCCGGGACAGGGGGCTAGAGAGCAGTACTTC
TRBJ2-1 TRBV11-3 . TRBD2 15 CASSLGLAAHNEQFF TGTGCCAGCAGCTTGGGACTAGCGGCTCACAATGAGCAGTTCTTC
TRBJ2-3 TRBV5-1 . TRBD2 16 CASSAGGAPSTDTQYF TGCGCCAGCAGCGCCGGGGGGGCCCCGTCCACAGATACGCAGTATTTT